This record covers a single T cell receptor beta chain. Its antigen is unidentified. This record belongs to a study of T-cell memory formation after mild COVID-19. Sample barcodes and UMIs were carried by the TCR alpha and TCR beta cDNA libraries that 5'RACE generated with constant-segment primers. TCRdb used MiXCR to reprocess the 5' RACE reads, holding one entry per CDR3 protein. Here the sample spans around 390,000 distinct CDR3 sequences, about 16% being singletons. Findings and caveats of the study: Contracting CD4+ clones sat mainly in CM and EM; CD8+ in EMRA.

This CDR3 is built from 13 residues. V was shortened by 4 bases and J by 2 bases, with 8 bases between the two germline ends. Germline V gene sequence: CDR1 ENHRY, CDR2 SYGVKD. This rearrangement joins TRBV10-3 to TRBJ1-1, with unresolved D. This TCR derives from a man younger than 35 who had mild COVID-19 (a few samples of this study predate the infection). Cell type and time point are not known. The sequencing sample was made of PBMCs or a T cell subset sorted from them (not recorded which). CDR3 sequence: CAISGAANTEAFF. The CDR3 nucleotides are TGTGCCATCAGTGGGGCGGCTAACACTGAAGCTTTCTTT.